This TCR beta chain was observed in a study of CD8 T cells in ankylosing spondylitis. With molecular barcodes, quantitative 5'-RACE was used to make the TCR beta libraries. A single record per CDR3 protein comes from TCRdb applying MiXCR to the 5' RACE reads. This table has 670,000 or so distinct CDR3 sequences, roughly 19% appearing once. The study, taken as a whole, reports: Seemingly characteristic of ankylosing spondylitis blood was a TCR beta motif consisting of 7 or 8 highly homologous variants. Disease-linked clones, CD8+, were relatively rare in peripheral blood.

The V end lost 0 bases, the J end lost 1 base, and 6 bases lay between the germline ends. This CDR3 comprises 14 residues. Germline lookup yields CDR1 ENHRY and CDR2 SYGVKD. This clonotype occurred many times. The antigen remains undetermined. This chain connects TRBV10-3 to TRBJ1-1, with D uncertain. This clonotype originated in a male donor with ankylosing spondylitis. Source material: blood, either unsorted or a sorted T cell fraction (not recorded which). CDR3 DNA: TGTGCCATCAGTGAGTCGTGGGAGAACACTGAAGCTTTCTTT. Translated, it gives CAISESWENTEAFF.